This T cell receptor beta chain derives from a study of Graves' ophthalmopathy and Graves' hyperthyroidism. General study results and limits: Blood was where most expanded thyroid clonotypes above 0.001 frequency also turned up. A 13-signature model separated ophthalmopathy from stable hyperthyroidism, reaching less than 90% sensitivity and under 82% specificity cross-validated.

This clonotype appeared many times. Its matching antigen is unknown. This CDR3 region has 15 residues. The V gene lost 2 bases and the J gene lost 2 bases, with 10 bases spanning the gap. Germline V CDR1 and CDR2: LNHDA, SQIVND (reference sequence). Researchers took RNA transcripts and amplified TCR beta CDR3 regions from them. The first round was an RT-PCR with HTBI primers, and the second round was a multiplex PCR. TCRdb redid the calling of the multiplex PCR reads with MiXCR, one entry per CDR3 protein. This table has 200,000 to 250,000 distinct CDR3 sequences, 29% appearing once. J is TRBJ1-5 and V is TRBV19; D is perhaps TRBD1 (5 bases). The source of this sequence is a man over 45 with Graves' ophthalmopathy. Source material: peripheral blood. CDR3 coding DNA: TGTGCCAGTAGTATAACGGGACGACGCAATCAGCCCCAGCATTTT. This codes for CASSITGRRNQPQHF.